This TCR beta chain was sequenced in a study of T cells in Graves' hyperthyroidism and ophthalmopathy. TCR beta CDR3 regions were amplified from RNA. HTBI primers were used for first-round RT-PCR of the TCR CDR3. A single record per CDR3 protein comes from TCRdb applying MiXCR to the multiplex PCR reads. The table has hundreds of thousands of distinct CDR3 sequences, roughly 20% seen once. This clonotype was seen only a few times. The ends were cut back, 5 bases at V and 7 bases at J, with 18 bases in the middle. The CDR3 spans 15 residues. The germline CDR1 and CDR2 sequences are SGHTA and FQGTGA. The gene calls are TRBV7-3 and TRBJ2-1; tentative D call: TRBD1 (7 bases). What was sequenced was blood. This TCR derives from a man aged 30 to 39 with Graves' ophthalmopathy. CDR3: CASSKVQGGLNEQFF. The CDR3 region has the DNA TGTGCCAGCAGCAAAGTCCAGGGGGGTCTAAATGAGCAGTTCTTC.